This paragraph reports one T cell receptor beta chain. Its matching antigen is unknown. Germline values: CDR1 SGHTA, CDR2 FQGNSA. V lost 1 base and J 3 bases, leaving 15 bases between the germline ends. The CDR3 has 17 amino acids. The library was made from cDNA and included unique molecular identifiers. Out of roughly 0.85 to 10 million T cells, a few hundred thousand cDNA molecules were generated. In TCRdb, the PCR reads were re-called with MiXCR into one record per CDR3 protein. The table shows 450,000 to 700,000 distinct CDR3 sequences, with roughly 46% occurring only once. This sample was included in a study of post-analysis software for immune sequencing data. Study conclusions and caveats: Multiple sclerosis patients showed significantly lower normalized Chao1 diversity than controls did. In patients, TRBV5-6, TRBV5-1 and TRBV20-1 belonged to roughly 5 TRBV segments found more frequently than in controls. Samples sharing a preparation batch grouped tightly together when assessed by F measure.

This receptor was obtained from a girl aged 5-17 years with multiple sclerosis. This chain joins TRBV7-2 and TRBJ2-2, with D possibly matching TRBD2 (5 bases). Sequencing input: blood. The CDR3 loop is CASSLVASGLDTGELFF. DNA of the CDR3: TGTGCCAGCAGCTTAGTAGCGAGCGGTTTGGACACCGGGGAGCTGTTTTTT.